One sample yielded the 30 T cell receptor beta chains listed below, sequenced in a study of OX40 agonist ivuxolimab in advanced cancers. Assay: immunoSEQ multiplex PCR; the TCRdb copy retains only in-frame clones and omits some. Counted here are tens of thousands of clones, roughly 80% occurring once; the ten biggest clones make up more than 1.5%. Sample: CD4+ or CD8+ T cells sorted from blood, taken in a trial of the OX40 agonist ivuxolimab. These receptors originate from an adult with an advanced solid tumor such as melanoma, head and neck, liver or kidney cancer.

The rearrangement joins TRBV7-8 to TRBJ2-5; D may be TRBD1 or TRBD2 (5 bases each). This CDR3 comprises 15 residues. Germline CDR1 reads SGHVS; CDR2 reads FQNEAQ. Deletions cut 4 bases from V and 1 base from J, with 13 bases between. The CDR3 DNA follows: TGTGCCAGCAGCTCTCTATGGGGGAGCCAAGAGACCCAGTACTTC. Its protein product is CASSSLWGSQETQYF.

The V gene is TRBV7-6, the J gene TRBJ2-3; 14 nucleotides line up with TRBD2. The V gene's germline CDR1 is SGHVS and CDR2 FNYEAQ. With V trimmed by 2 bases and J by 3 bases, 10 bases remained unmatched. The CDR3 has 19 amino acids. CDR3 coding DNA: TGTGCCAGCAGCTTAATAGGGACTAGCGGGAGACGAGAAACAGATACGCAGTATTTT. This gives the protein CASSLIGTSGRRETDTQYF.

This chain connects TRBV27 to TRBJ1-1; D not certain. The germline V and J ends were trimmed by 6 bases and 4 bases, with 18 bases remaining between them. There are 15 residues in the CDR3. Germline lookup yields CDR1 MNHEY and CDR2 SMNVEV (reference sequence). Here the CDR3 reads CASRYLGQRVTEAFF. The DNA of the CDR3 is TGTGCCAGCAGATACCTAGGCCAGAGAGTCACTGAAGCTTTCTTT.

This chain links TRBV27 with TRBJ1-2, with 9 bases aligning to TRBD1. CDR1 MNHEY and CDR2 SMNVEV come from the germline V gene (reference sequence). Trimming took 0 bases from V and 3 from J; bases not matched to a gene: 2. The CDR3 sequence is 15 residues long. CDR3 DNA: TGTGCCAGCAGTTTATCGGGACAGGGTTACTATGGCTACACCTTC. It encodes CASSLSGQGYYGYTF.

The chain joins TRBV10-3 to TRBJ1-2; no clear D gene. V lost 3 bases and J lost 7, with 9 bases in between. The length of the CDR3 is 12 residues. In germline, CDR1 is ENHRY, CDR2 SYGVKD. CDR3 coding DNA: TGTGCCATCAGTGACGGCAGCCCTGGCTACACCTTC. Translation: CAISDGSPGYTF.

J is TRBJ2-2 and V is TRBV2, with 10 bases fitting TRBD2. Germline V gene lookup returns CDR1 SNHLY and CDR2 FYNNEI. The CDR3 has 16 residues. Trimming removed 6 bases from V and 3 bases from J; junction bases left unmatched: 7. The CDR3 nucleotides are TGTGCCAGCAGAGATCTAGCGGGAGACCACACCGGGGAGCTGTTTTTT. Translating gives CASRDLAGDHTGELFF.

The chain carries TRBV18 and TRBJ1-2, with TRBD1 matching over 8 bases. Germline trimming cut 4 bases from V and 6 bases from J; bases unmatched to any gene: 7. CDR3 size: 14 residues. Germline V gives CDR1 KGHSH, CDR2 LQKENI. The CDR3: CASSRTGSYDGYTF. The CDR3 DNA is TGTGCCAGCTCACGGACAGGGAGTTACGATGGCTACACCTTC.

This chain's CDR3 is CASSSERGAGANVLTF. As DNA, the CDR3 is TGCGCCAGCAGCTCCGAACGAGGGGCTGGGGCCAACGTCCTGACTTTC. The chain couples TRBV5-1 to TRBJ2-6, with D tentatively TRBD1 or TRBD2 (5 bases each). CDR3 length: 16 residues. V dropped 3 bases and J dropped 2 bases, with 12 bases sitting between them. Germline V gene sequence: CDR1 SGHRS, CDR2 YFSETQ.

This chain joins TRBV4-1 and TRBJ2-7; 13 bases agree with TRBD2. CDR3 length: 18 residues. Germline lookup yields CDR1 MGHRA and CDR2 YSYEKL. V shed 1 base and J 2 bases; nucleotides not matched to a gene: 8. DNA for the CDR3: TGCGCCAGCAGCCAAGTACTGACGGGACTAGCGGGGACCTACGAGCAGTACGTC. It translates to CASSQVLTGLAGTYEQYV.

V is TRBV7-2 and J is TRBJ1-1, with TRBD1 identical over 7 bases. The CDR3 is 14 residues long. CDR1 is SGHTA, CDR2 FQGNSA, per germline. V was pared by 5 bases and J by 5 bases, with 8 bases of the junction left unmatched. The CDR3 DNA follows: TGTGCCAGCAGCCTACTGCAGGGGGGTACTGAAGCTTTCTTT. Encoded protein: CASSLLQGGTEAFF.

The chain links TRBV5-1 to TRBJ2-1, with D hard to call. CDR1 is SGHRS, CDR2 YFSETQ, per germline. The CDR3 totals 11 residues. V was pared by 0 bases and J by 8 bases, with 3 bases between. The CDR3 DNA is TGCGCCAGCAGCTTGGCATATGAGCAGTTCTTC. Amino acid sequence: CASSLAYEQFF.

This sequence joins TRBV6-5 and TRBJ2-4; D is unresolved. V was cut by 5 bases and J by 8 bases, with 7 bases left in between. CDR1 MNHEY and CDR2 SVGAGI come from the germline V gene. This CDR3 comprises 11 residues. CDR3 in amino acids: CASSIGDIQYF. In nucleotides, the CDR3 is TGTGCCAGCAGTATAGGTGACATTCAGTACTTC.

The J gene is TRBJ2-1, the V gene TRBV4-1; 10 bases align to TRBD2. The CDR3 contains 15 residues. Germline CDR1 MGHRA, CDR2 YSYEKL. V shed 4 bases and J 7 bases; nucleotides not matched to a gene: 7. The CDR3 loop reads CASSPKGSGRNEQFF. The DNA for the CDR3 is TGCGCCAGCAGCCCGAAGGGTAGCGGGAGGAATGAGCAGTTCTTC.

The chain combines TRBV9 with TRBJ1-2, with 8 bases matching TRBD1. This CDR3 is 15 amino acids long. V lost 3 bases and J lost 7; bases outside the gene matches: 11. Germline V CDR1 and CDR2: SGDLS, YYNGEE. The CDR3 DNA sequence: TGTGCCAGCAGCGAATCCCAGGGGGCGCGTTCTGGCTACACCTTC. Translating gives CASSESQGARSGYTF.

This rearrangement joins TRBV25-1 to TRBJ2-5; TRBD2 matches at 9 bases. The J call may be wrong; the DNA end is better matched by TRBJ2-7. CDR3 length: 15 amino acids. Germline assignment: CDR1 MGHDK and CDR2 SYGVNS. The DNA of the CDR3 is TGTGCCAGCAGTGAATTCGGCGGGAGGGGTAACGAGCAGTACTTC. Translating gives CASSEFGGRGNEQYF.

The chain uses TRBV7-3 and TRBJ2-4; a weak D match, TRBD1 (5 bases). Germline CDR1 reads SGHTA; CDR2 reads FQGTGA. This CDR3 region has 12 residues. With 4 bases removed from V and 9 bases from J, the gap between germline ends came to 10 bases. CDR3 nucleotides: TGTGCCAGCAGCTGGGGCACAGGCATTCAGTACTTC. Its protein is CASSWGTGIQYF. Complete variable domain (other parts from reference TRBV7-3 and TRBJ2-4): GAGVSQTPSNKVTEKGKYVELRCDPISGHTALYWYRQSLGQGPEFLIYFQGTGAADDSGLPNDRFFAVRPEGSVSTLKIQRTERGDSAVYLCASSWGTGIQYFGAGTRLSVL.

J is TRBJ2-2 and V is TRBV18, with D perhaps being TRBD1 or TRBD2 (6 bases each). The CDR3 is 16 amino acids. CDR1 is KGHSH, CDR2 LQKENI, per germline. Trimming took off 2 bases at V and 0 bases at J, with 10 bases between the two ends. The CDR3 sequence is CASSPNGGSNTGELFF. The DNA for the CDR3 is TGTGCCAGCTCACCAAACGGGGGCTCGAACACCGGGGAGCTGTTTTTT. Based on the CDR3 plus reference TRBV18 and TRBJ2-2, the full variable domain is NAGVMQNPRHLVRRRGQEARLRCSPMKGHSHVYWYRQLPEEGLKFMVYLQKENIIDESGMPKERFSAEFPKEGPSILRIQQVVRGDSAAYFCASSPNGGSNTGELFFGEGSRLTVL.

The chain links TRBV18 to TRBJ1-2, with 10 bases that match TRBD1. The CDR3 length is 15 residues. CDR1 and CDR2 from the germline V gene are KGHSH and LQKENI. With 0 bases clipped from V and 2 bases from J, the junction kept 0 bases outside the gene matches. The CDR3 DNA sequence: TGTGCCAGCTCACCACCGGGACAGGGGAACTATGGCTACACCTTC. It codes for CASSPPGQGNYGYTF.

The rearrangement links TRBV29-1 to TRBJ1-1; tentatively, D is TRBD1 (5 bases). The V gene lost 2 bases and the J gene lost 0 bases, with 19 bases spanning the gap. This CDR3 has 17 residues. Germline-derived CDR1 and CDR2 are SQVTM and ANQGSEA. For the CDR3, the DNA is TGCAGCGTTGAAAATACGCCGCCAGGGCATCTGAACACTGAAGCTTTCTTT. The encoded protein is CSVENTPPGHLNTEAFF.

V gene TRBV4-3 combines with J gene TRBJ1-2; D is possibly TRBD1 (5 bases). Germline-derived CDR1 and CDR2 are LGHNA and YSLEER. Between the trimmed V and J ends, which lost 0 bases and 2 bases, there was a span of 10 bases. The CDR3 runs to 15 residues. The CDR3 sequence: CASSQEGVANYGYTF. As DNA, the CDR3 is TGCGCCAGCAGCCAAGAAGGGGTTGCCAACTATGGCTACACCTTC.

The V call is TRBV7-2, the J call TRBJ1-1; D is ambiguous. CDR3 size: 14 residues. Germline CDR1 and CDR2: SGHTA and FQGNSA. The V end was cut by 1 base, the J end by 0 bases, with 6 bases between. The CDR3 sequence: CASSLVWVNTEAFF. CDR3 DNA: TGTGCCAGCAGCTTAGTTTGGGTGAACACTGAAGCTTTCTTT. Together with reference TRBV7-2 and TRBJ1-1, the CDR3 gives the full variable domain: GAGVSQSPSNKVTEKGKDVELRCDPISGHTALYWYRQSLGQGLEFLIYFQGNSAPDKSGLPSDRFSAERTGGSVSTLTIQRTQQEDSAVYLCASSLVWVNTEAFFGQGTRLTVV.

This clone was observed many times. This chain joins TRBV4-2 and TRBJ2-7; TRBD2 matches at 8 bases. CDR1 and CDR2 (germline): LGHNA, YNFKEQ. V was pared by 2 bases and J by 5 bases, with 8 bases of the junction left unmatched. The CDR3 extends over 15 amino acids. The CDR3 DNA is TGTGCCAGCAGCCAATTGGGTCGGGAGGGCGACGAGCAGTACTTC. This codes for CASSQLGREGDEQYF.

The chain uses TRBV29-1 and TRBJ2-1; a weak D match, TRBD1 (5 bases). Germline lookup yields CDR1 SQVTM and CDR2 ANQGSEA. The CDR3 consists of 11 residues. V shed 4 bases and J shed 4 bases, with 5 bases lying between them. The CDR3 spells CSVGQYNEQFF. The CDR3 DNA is TGCAGCGTTGGACAGTACAATGAGCAGTTCTTC.

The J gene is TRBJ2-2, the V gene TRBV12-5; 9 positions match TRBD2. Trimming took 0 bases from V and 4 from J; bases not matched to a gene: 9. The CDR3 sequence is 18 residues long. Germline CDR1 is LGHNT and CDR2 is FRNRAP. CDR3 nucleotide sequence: TGTGCTAGTGGTTTGGTAATGTCAGCGGGAGGTTCCACCGGGGAGCTGTTTTTT. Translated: CASGLVMSAGGSTGELFF.

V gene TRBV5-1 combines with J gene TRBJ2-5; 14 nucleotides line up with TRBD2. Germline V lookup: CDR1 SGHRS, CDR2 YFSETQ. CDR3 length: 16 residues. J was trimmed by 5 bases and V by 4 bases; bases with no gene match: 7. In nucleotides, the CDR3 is TGCGCCAGCAGCCCGGGACTAGCGGGAGTAGGTGAGACCCAGTACTTC. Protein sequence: CASSPGLAGVGETQYF.

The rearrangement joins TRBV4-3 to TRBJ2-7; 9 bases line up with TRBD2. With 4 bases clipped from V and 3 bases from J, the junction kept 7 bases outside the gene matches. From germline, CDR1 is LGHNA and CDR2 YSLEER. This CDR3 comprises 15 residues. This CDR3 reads CASSLGLAPGYEQYF. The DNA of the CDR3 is TGCGCCAGCAGCCTGGGACTAGCCCCGGGCTACGAGCAGTACTTC.

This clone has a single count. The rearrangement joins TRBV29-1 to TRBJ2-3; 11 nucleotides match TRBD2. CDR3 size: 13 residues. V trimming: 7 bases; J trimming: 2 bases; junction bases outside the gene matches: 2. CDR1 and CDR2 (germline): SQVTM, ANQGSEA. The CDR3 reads CSGLAGNTDTQYF. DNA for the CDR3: TGCAGCGGACTAGCGGGAAACACAGATACGCAGTATTTT.

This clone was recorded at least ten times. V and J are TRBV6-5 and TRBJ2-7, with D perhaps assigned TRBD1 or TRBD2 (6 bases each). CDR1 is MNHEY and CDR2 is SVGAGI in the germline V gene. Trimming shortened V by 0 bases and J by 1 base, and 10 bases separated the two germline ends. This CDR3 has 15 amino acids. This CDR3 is CASSYSEGVSYEQYF. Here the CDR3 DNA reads TGTGCCAGCAGTTACTCGGAGGGGGTATCCTACGAGCAGTACTTC.

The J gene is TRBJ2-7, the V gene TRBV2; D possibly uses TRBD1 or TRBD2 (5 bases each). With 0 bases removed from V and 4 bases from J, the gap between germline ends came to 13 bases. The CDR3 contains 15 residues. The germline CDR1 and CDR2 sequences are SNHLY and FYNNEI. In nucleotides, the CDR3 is TGTGCCAGCAGTGAAGCGCTTCATGGGGGTTACGAGCAGTACGTC. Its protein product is CASSEALHGGYEQYV.

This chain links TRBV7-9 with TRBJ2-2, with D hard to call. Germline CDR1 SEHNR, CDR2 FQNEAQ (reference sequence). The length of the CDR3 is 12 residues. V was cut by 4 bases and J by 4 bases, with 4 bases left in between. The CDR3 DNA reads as TGTGCCAGCAGCTCTAGCACCGGGGAGCTGTTTTTT. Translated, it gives CASSSSTGELFF.